This T cell receptor beta chain comes out of a study of persistence of HIV-infected CD4 T cells. With respect to this clone: What it recognizes is unknown.

Sequencing used immunoSEQ version 4 in survey mode. Libraries were prepared by immunoSEQ multiplex PCR; TCRdb keeps only in-frame clonotypes and omits some of them. The sample yields approximately 39,000 clones, approximately 78% seen once. The stimulus was an HIV-1 Gag 15-mer peptide pool, around 1.1 ug/peptide/mL. Sorted nonresponding memory CD4+ T cells were CD40L-negative, CD69-negative, CD45RO-high. Donors were HIV-1-infected adults who began suppressive ART during chronic infection. Stimulated PBMCs had first been depleted of CD8+ T cells. CD8-depleted PBMCs were stimulated 15 to 20 hours with anti-CD28/CD49d costimulation, CD40-blocking antibody and enfuvirtide. CDR1 and CDR2 (germline): SEHNR, FQNEAQ (reference sequence). The CDR3 is made up of 16 amino acids. Losses at the gene ends were 1 base for V and 7 bases for J; bases not matched to a gene: 12. Study-wide points: Within sorted populations, more oligoclonal TCRs accompanied more oligoclonal proviruses.

The rearrangement joins TRBV7-9 to TRBJ1-1; 7 bases are shared with TRBD1. Sample: cultured CD4+ T cells from PBMCs, taken from a patient who received antiretroviral therapy. The sequence was collected from an adult with HIV. The donor label of this sample is uncertain. CDR3 region: CASSLDRDSQGDEAFF. The DNA for the CDR3 is TGTGCCAGCAGCTTAGACCGGGACAGCCAAGGGGATGAAGCTTTCTTT.